The sequence of this TCR beta chain was determined in a study of blood T cell repertoires in COVID-19. Turning to the study itself: COVID-19 samples from acute and convalescent phases originated in the United States, Italy and Spain. Sources were T cells, B-cell-depleted T cells, or PBMCs; the material itself was cDNA or gDNA.

Authors' data handling: Amplifying reference gene primers gave estimates of nucleated cell counts. Profiled with immunoSEQ multiplex PCR; TCRdb holds only in-frame clones, not every one. V and J calls and clone size are given by that table; D and trimming were obtained from the DNA. Of about 310,000 clones listed, roughly 87% are singletons. With 1 base clipped from V and 3 bases from J, the junction kept 4 bases outside the gene matches. The germline V gene has CDR1 SGHNT and CDR2 YYREEE (reference sequence). The CDR3 runs to 15 residues. The receptor's source is a middle-aged man with active or convalescent COVID-19. The sample taken for sequencing was peripheral blood. V usage is TRBV5-4 and J usage is TRBJ2-5, with TRBD1 identical over 9 bases. CDR3: CASSLRTGAEETQYF. The CDR3 nucleotides are TGTGCCAGCAGCTTGAGGACAGGGGCGGAAGAGACCCAGTACTTC.